A single sample gave rise to the 20 T cell receptor beta chains below, sequenced in a study of blood T cell repertoires in COVID-19. Produced via immunoSEQ multiplex PCR; TCRdb's table is partial and in-frame only. The sample carries under 140,000 clones, around 82% recorded once. The material sequenced was peripheral blood. The receptors were gathered from an older woman with acute or convalescent COVID-19.

The CDR3 coding sequence is TGTGCCAGCTCACCATTGAGAGGCACAGGGAAGAACGAGCAGTACTTC. Its protein is CASSPLRGTGKNEQYF. The chain uses TRBV18 and TRBJ2-7; D is perhaps TRBD1 (6 bases). The ends were cut back, 2 bases at V and 5 bases at J, with 19 bases in the middle. This CDR3 has 16 amino acids. Looked up from germline, CDR1 is KGHSH and CDR2 is LQKENI.

CDR3 sequence reads: CASSLDREETQYF. The CDR3 nucleotides read TGTGCCAGCAGCTTGGACAGAGAAGAGACCCAGTACTTC. The chain employs TRBV5-4 and TRBJ2-5; D is ambiguous. Deletions cut 0 bases from V and 3 bases from J, with 6 bases between. Germline V gene data show CDR1 as SGHNT and CDR2 as YYREEE (reference sequence). CDR3 length: 13 amino acids.

The rearrangement links TRBV5-1 to TRBJ2-3, with TRBD1 identical over 9 bases. The CDR3 length is 18 residues. Germline loops: CDR1 SGHRS, CDR2 YFSETQ. V lost 4 bases, J lost 1 base, and 13 bases stayed unmatched. The CDR3 sequence: CASSGDRDATYGTDTQYF. The CDR3 nucleotides read TGCGCCAGCAGCGGGGACAGGGACGCCACCTATGGCACAGATACGCAGTATTTT.

The chain joins TRBV13 to TRBJ2-1; D is perhaps TRBD2 (5 bases). The germline CDR1 and CDR2 sequences are PRHDT and FYEKMQ (reference sequence). This CDR3 has 19 amino acids. Deletions cut 3 bases from V and 0 bases from J, with 21 bases between. CDR3: CASSLIRGPHASSYNEQFF. CDR3 sequence (DNA): TGTGCCAGCAGCTTGATCCGGGGTCCCCACGCGAGCTCCTACAATGAGCAGTTCTTC.

This chain connects TRBV14 to TRBJ2-3; tentatively, D is TRBD1 (6 bases). The CDR3 has 16 residues. Germline V lookup: CDR1 SGHDN, CDR2 FVKESK. Trimming cost V 5 bases and J 4 bases, with 19 bases left between them. The CDR3 loop is CASSDIRRGLADTQYF. The CDR3 DNA reads TGTGCCAGCAGCGATATACGCAGGGGTTTGGCAGATACGCAGTATTTT.

This clone was seen only once. The genes are TRBV19 and TRBJ2-2; D perhaps matches TRBD1 (5 bases). V dropped 6 bases and J dropped 3 bases, with 14 bases sitting between them. The V gene's germline CDR1 is LNHDA and CDR2 SQIVND (reference sequence). This CDR3 has 15 amino acids. The CDR3 loop reads CASSQGPGDTGELFF. Written as DNA, the CDR3 is TGTGCCAGTAGCCAGGGTCCAGGCGACACCGGGGAGCTGTTTTTT. The entire variable domain, with the rest obtained from reference TRBV19 and TRBJ2-2, is as follows: DGGITQSPKYLFRKEGQNVTLSCEQNLNHDAMYWYRQDPGQGLRLIYYSQIVNDFQKGDIAEGYSVSREKKESFPLTVTSAQKNPTAFYLCASSQGPGDTGELFFGEGSRLTVL.

This chain joins TRBV29-1 and TRBJ1-1, with TRBD1 matching over 7 bases. The CDR3 extends over 13 amino acids. Germline CDR1 reads SQVTM; CDR2 reads ANQGSEA. V lost 6 bases, J lost 4 bases, and 8 bases stayed unmatched. The CDR3 DNA sequence: TGCAGCGTCGGGGGCTCAGGGGGCACTGAAGCTTTCTTT. As protein: CSVGGSGGTEAFF.

The chain couples TRBV30 to TRBJ2-3; maybe TRBD2 (5 bases). Germline V lookup: CDR1 GTSNPN, CDR2 SVGIG (reference sequence). Trimming took 5 bases from V and 2 from J, leaving 17 bases between them. The CDR3 is 15 residues long. The CDR3 DNA is TGTGCCTGGCAGGCTCCGGGGTGGGACACAGATACGCAGTATTTT. As protein: CAWQAPGWDTDTQYF.

The chain combines TRBV7-3 with TRBJ1-1; maybe TRBD1 (6 bases). The CDR3 loop spans 14 amino acids. Trimming removed 1 base from V and 7 bases from J, with 13 bases in between. CDR1 and CDR2 (germline): SGHTA, FQGTGA. CDR3 region: CASSLNGGANEAFF. In nucleotides, the CDR3 is TGTGCCAGCAGCTTAAATGGGGGCGCGAATGAAGCTTTCTTT.

The V call is TRBV30, the J call TRBJ1-4; no firm D call. Germline loops: CDR1 GTSNPN, CDR2 SVGIG (reference sequence). CDR3 length equals 13 residues. Trimming pared 4 bases from V and 1 base from J, leaving 7 bases between. CDR3: CAWTRLTNEKLFF. The CDR3 bases are TGTGCCTGGACGCGGCTAACTAATGAAAAACTGTTTTTT. Full variable domain (outside the CDR3, taken from reference TRBV30 and TRBJ1-4): SQTIHQWPATLVQPVGSPLSLECTVEGTSNPNLYWYRQAAGRGLQLLFYSVGIGQISSEVPQNLSASRPQDRQFILSSKKLLLSDSGFYLCAWTRLTNEKLFFGSGTQLSVL.

The genes are TRBV20-1 and TRBJ2-3, with no clear D. Germline V gives CDR1 DFQATT, CDR2 SNEGSKA (reference sequence). The CDR3 has 11 amino acids. Deletions cut 3 bases from V and 5 bases from J, with 6 bases between. CDR3 protein: CSASYQDTQYF. Here the CDR3 DNA reads TGCAGTGCTAGCTACCAAGATACGCAGTATTTT.

This chain links TRBV18 with TRBJ1-5; D is perhaps TRBD1 (6 bases). Trimming stripped 6 bases from V and 4 bases from J, with 13 bases between. Germline lookup yields CDR1 KGHSH and CDR2 LQKENI. This CDR3 region has 14 residues. In nucleotides, the CDR3 is TGTGCCAGCTCCCACGGACAGCCGAATCAGCCCCAGCATTTT. Translated: CASSHGQPNQPQHF.

The chain has TRBV7-9 and TRBJ2-1, with D possibly matching TRBD2 (6 bases). V shed 2 bases and J shed 3 bases, with 17 bases lying between them. Germline CDR1 reads SEHNR; CDR2 reads FQNEAQ (reference sequence). The CDR3 sequence is 17 residues long. In DNA, the CDR3 is TGTGCCAGCAGCTTATGGTTAACGGGGGACCGCTACAATGAGCAGTTCTTC. Amino acids: CASSLWLTGDRYNEQFF.

This rearrangement joins TRBV7-2 to TRBJ1-5, with D uncertain. The germline gives CDR1 SGHTA, CDR2 FQGNSA. V lost 5 bases, J lost 8 bases, and 13 bases lay in between. The CDR3 sequence is 13 residues long. In nucleotides, the CDR3 is TGTGCCAGCAGCGCGATGCGCGCCGAGCCCCAGCATTTT. Its protein product is CASSAMRAEPQHF. Based on the CDR3 plus reference TRBV7-2 and TRBJ1-5, the full variable domain is GAGVSQSPSNKVTEKGKDVELRCDPISGHTALYWYRQSLGQGLEFLIYFQGNSAPDKSGLPSDRFSAERTGGSVSTLTIQRTQQEDSAVYLCASSAMRAEPQHFGDGTRLSIL.

The chain has TRBV19 and TRBJ1-2, with 8 bases that match TRBD1. Per germline, CDR1 LNHDA and CDR2 SQIVND (reference sequence). The CDR3 has 13 residues. Trimming cost V 4 bases and J 12 bases; bases outside gene matches: 10. In nucleotides, the CDR3 is TGTGCCAGTAGTACCGACAGGGGCCGAGGGCACACCTTC. Its protein product is CASSTDRGRGHTF.

V and J are TRBV7-3 and TRBJ2-7; D possibly corresponds to TRBD1 (6 bases). Germline assignment: CDR1 SGHTA and CDR2 FQGTGA. Between the trimmed V and J ends, which lost 2 bases and 4 bases, there was a span of 12 bases. The CDR3 covers 14 residues. The CDR3 protein is CASSLGTTGYEQYF. The CDR3 bases are TGTGCCAGCAGCTTAGGGACAACTGGGTACGAGCAGTACTTC.

This clone was observed once. The CDR3 spells CSAVQGYEQYF. The DNA of the CDR3 is TGCAGTGCAGTACAGGGCTACGAGCAGTACTTC. The rearrangement joins TRBV20-1 to TRBJ2-7; D may be TRBD1 (6 bases). Germline CDR1 reads DFQATT; CDR2 reads SNEGSKA (reference sequence). The CDR3 has 11 residues. With 6 bases removed from V and 3 bases from J, the gap between germline ends came to 9 bases.

The chain joins TRBV19 to TRBJ2-1; 10 nucleotides align to TRBD2. Germline CDR1 reads LNHDA; CDR2 reads SQIVND (reference sequence). CDR3 size: 17 residues. Losses at the gene ends were 7 bases for V and 3 bases for J; bases not matched to a gene: 12. The CDR3 reads CASKGLAYGINYNEQFF. CDR3 DNA sequence: TGTGCCAGTAAGGGACTAGCGTACGGAATAAACTACAATGAGCAGTTCTTC.

The chain combines TRBV6-4 with TRBJ2-2, with 7 bases aligning to TRBD2. The CDR3 consists of 14 residues. V lost 10 bases and J lost 3; bases outside the gene matches: 8. The germline CDR1 and CDR2 sequences are MRHNA and SNTAGT. The CDR3 DNA is TGTGCCATGCCGGCGGGGGAGCACACCGGGGAGCTGTTTTTT. Residues: CAMPAGEHTGELFF.

This clone came up a few times. J is TRBJ2-2 and V is TRBV29-1, with TRBD1 identical over 7 bases. The germline CDR1 and CDR2 sequences are SQVTM and ANQGSEA. Unmatched junction bases numbered 6, after V lost 6 bases and J lost 2 bases. The CDR3 is 14 amino acids. The CDR3 spells CSVLGQENTGELFF. CDR3 bases: TGCAGCGTCCTAGGACAGGAAAACACCGGGGAGCTGTTTTTT.